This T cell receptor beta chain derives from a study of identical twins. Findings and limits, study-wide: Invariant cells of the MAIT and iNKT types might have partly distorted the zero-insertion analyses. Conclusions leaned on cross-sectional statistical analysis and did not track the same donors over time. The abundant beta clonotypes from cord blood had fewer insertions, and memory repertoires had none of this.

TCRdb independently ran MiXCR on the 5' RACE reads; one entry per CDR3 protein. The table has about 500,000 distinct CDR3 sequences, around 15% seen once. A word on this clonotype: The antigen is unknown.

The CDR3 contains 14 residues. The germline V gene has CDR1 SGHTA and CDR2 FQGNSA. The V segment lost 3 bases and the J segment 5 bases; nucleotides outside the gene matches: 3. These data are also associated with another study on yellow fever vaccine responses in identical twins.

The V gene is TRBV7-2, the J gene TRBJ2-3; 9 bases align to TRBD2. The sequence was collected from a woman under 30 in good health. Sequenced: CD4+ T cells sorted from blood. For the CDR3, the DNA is TGTGCCAGCAGCTTTGCGGGGGGGCAAGATACGCAGTATTTT. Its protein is CASSFAGGQDTQYF.